This TCR beta chain was captured in a study of early T cells in non-severe SARS-CoV-2 infection. About the research overall: Chains from this unsorted whole-blood bulk RNA could not be paired. Findings and caveats of the study: VDJdb matching skewed toward anti-spike CD8 responses, missing private and CD4 specificities.

This clonotype turned up a few times. Its matching antigen is unknown. Attached unique molecular identifiers marked individual cDNA molecules. TCRdb fed the 5' RACE reads into MiXCR, producing one record per CDR3 protein. The table records around 110,000 distinct CDR3 sequences, around 10% of them present only once. The V gene end was trimmed by 5 bases and the J gene end by 2 bases; junction bases not matched to a gene: 2. CDR1 SGHVS and CDR2 FQNEAQ come from the germline V gene. This CDR3 has 14 residues. The clonotype was recovered from an adult who was a healthcare worker with PCR-confirmed SARS-CoV-2 infection or an uninfected control (not recorded which). The chain employs TRBV7-8 and TRBJ2-1, with TRBD1 identical over 8 bases. Input material: whole blood. The CDR3 sequence: CASSVQGAYNEQFF. The CDR3, as DNA: TGTGCCAGCAGCGTACAGGGGGCCTACAATGAGCAGTTCTTC.